This T cell receptor beta chain was captured by sequencing in a study of cytomegalovirus exposure and HLA in healthy donors. Study conclusions and caveats: According to a later analysis, donors in an Asian-associated ancestry cluster reportedly had fewer N-insertions than the roughly 640-donor mean. Previous analysis showed most TCR beta V segments were productive about 87% or about 30% of the time.

A note on this clone: No antigen is known for it.

PCR was performed using 60 Vbeta and 13 Jbeta primers. The table came from immunoSEQ multiplex PCR; TCRdb's copy has only in-frame clones and leaves some out. This sample has 40,000 or so clones; roughly 64% occur once, and the top ten carry roughly a sixth. The V gene's germline CDR1 is MRHNA and CDR2 SNTAGT. V was clipped by 0 bases and J by 6 bases; unmatched bases: 0. The CDR3 sequence is 15 residues long. The source of this sequence is a man in his forties or fifties in good health and CMV-seropositive. This chain joins TRBV6-4 and TRBJ2-3, with 13 bases aligning to TRBD2. The source material was PBMCs. The CDR3 bases are TGTGCCAGCAGTGACTCGACTAGCGGGGGGGATACGCAGTATTTT. It is translated as CASSDSTSGGDTQYF.